This T cell receptor beta chain comes out of a study of cytomegalovirus exposure and HLA in healthy donors. Background on the study: Per a later analysis, the 666 first-cohort and more than 100 validation repertoires shared one platform.

These donors were members of the roughly 120-subject validation cohort, a group separate from the approximately 670-subject first cohort. With 0 bases removed from V and 8 bases from J, the gap between germline ends came to 8 bases. This CDR3 has 12 residues. In germline, CDR1 is SGHNT, CDR2 YYREEE (reference sequence). Measured with immunoSEQ multiplex PCR; TCRdb has only the in-frame clones, and not every one. Of over 100,000 clones listed, roughly 90% are singletons. General study results and limits: The TCR clusters that emerged in the first cohort tended, a later analysis found, to co-occur in the approximately 110 validation repertoires. A few CMV-associated chains were confirmed in vitro to be specific for CMV antigens.

This clone was seen a handful of times. As yet, its antigen is unknown. This TCR came from a woman aged 18-35 years in good health and CMV-seropositive. The sample taken for sequencing was PBMCs. The J gene is TRBJ1-2, the V gene TRBV5-4; D call uncertain. Here the CDR3 reads CASSLDSVGYTF. The DNA for the CDR3 is TGTGCCAGCAGCTTGGACTCGGTAGGCTACACCTTC.